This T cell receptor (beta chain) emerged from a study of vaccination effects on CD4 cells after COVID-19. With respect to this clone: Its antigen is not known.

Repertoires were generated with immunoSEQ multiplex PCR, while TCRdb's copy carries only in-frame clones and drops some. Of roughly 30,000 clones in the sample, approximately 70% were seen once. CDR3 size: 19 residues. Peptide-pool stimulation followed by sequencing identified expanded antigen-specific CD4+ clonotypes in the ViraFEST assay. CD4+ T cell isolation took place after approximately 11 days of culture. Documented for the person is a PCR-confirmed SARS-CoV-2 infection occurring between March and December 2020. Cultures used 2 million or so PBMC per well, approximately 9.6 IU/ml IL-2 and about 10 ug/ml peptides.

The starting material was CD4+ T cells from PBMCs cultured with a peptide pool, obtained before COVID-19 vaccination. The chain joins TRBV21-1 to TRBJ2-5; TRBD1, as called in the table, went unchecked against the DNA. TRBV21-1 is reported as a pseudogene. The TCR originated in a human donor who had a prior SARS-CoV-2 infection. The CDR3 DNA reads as TGTGCCAGCAGCGAAAAAATAAGCTTCCGGGACAGGGACGGAGAGACCCAGTACTTC. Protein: CASSEKISFRDRDGETQYF.